This T cell receptor beta chain originates from a study of shared clonotypes between healthy human individuals (dated by TCRdb to about 2020). About the full investigation: The cohort comprised two women and a few men aged 18 to 49 years. The study deeply sequenced blood TCR repertoires of about 5 healthy adults to estimate repertoire size and the extent of clonotype sharing between individuals. For each donor, CD4 naive and CD4 memory were each given three plates, CD8 naive was given two plates, and CD8 memory was given one plate. Each donor's leukapheresis produced roughly between roughly 0.9 and 9 billion PBMCs. To increase sequencing depth and limit assay-specific biases, TCR repertoire library preparation and sequencing were carried out by different laboratories using diverse techniques. Points the paper makes about the study in general: Estimated clonotype richness was generally larger for naive than for memory subsets. Compared with non-shared clonotypes, clonotypes shared by all four sorted-subset donors had higher generation probabilities. Even with the large sequencing depth, rarefaction of the sorted-subset datasets indicated that sequencing was incomplete. Pairwise subsampling led to the expectation that sequencing depth would affect the degree of clonotype sharing among donors. Across a handful of donors, about 5.2% of naive CD4, 3.5% of naive CD8, 2% to 2.5% of memory CD4, and roughly 0.41% of memory CD8 clonotypes were shared. Sampling was limited to blood, and TCR repertoires in tissue likely differ from TCR repertoires in blood. Because the study included a small number of donors, the genetic and exposure-history diversity represented was limited.

CDR1 and CDR2 (MNHEY, SMNVEV) derive from the germline V gene (reference sequence). The cysteine opens and the phenylalanine closes a CDR3 of 18 amino acids. Of all the DNA, just the CDR3 is kept, 54 bases in frame from base 1. Clipping removes 2 bases from V and 2 bases from J, with 11 as the unmatched junction base count. Using the deep immunoSEQ assay, multiplex PCR amplified TCR CDR3 regions from genomic DNA. Extracted genomic DNA from each cell subset was spread evenly across all wells of several immunoSEQ 96-well plates, with each plate serving as a replicate. For sorted subsets, 200 ng of genomic DNA, equivalent to 30,000 or so T cell genomes, went into each replicate PCR. The purified libraries were quantified using a Qubit 3.0 fluorometer, sized with a Bioanalyzer 2100, and then quantified again using the KAPA Library Quantification kit. Every immunoSEQ 96-well plate was sequenced on a separate single-read 150-cycle Illumina NextSeq 550 flow cell. Under the source paper's analysis protocol: The immunoSEQ output contained only junctional sequences without quality scores, so filtering could not match that applied to full-length reads. To assign V/J genes and CDR3, sequences were annotated using PyIR, a Python wrapper for IgBLAST v1.9, with IMGT germline references. Reads with weak V/J assignments (E-value above 1e-6), missing CDR3, stop codons, out-of-frame junctions, or ambiguous translated residues were removed. V3J clonotypes were defined as sequences sharing the same inferred V gene, J gene, and CDR3 amino acid sequence. To compute the percentage overlap between repertoires, the number of shared unique clonotypes was divided by the size of the smaller repertoire. Richness of each repertoire was evaluated using RTK rarefaction, the Chao1 estimator, and Recon v2.1 estimates of unobserved clonotypes. OLGA was used to compute generation probabilities for all TCRbeta clonotypes that the gDNA method yielded from a handful of donors. The source is immuneACCESS, and TCRdb retained only in-frame sequences with V and J called. Part of the clones is not carried over; for the studies checked, unresolved V genes explain less than half of this, and the remainder is unexplained. That table supplies the V and J calls and clone size; D and trimming were determined from the DNA. The sample records 2 million to 3 million clones, under 95% of which are singletons. The ten largest clones take up 0.36% of the sample.

Healthy HIV-negative adults with no recently reported acute infections or vaccinations were included as donors. Only Caucasian adults living in Nashville, Tennessee, USA were represented among the donors. Magnetic negative selection was used to enrich CD4+ T cells, after which naive cells were positively selected on CD45RA and the negative fraction became the memory subset. After blood collection by leukapheresis, PBMCs were isolated using Ficoll-Histopaque density gradient centrifugation and then cryopreserved in the vapor phase of liquid nitrogen. Analytical flow cytometry was used to check the purity and quantity of every magnetically sorted T cell population. Genomic DNA was isolated from every sorted fraction and measured by UV absorbance on a Nanodrop 2000c. Comment on this clone: No cognate antigen has been identified for it. No much larger clonotype is one base removed from it; base qualities were not supplied.

The sample taken for sequencing was naive CD4+ T cells from PBMCs. The cell subset or site label here, explained by the study, means: CD45RA+ positively selected. Recombination connected TRBV27 to TRBJ2-7; TRBD2 aligns with 11 central bases. The clonotype originates from a man younger than 30 in good health. Some clones in this sample may be carry-over from other donors' samples. The CDR3 protein: CASSLRVLAGGPTYEQYF. The bases read TGTGCCAGCAGTTTAAGAGTTTTAGCGGGAGGGCCGACCTACGAGCAGTACTTC.